The present TCR beta chain was sequenced within a study of T cell repertoires in cytomegalovirus infection (dated by TCRdb to about 2019). The study in broad terms: The peptide stimulations were aimed at well-studied HLA-B-restricted epitopes as well as recently identified HLA-C-restricted CMV epitopes, whose presentation resists viral immunomodulation. The HLA type of each donor mattered for the analysis, because public TCR beta signatures pointed to carriage of CMV infection along with the matching HLA type.

Per the publication, the treatment or condition label means: in vitro stimulation with specific CMV peptide epitopes to enrich CMV-specific T cells. Instrument on record: Illumina HiSeq 1500. TCRdb reworked the public reads: Q25 trimming with fastp, MiXCR clone assembly, productive beta chains retained. Rows merge per CDR3 protein into single entries with the most common DNA and genes. Here the sample has about 83,000 distinct CDR3 sequences; 29% occur a single time. Roughly 70% of the sample belongs to the ten largest clones. V ends up 5 bases short and J 0 bases short, with an unmatched junction base count of 2. Its CDR3 holds 14 amino acids, cysteine through phenylalanine. Only the CDR3 DNA is retained, 42 bases long and in frame from the first base. The full study reports these points: In both this cohort and an independent approximately 350-donor cohort, the cumulative frequency of public TCR beta family members distinguished carriers of CMV infection plus the relevant HLA type. The ex vivo response was dominated by HLA-C-restricted CMV-specific TCR beta clonotypes, which also provided the single most frequent clonotype in two of eight donors.

This clonotype appeared many times. Its antigen is still unknown. No base qualities exist here, and no much larger clone lies one base off it. This TCR was sampled from a human donor in good health (CMV status not recorded). Some clones in this sample may be carry-over from other donors' samples. This receptor chain uses TRBV12-3 or TRBV12-4 and TRBJ1-1; TRBD1 matches 8 bases in the middle. The source material was CD8+ T cells from cultured PBMCs, sampled from culture after CMV antigen stimulation. The CDR3 protein: CASSDRGMNTEAFF. The DNA sequence reads TGTGCCAGCAGTGACAGGGGCATGAACACTGAAGCTTTCTTT.